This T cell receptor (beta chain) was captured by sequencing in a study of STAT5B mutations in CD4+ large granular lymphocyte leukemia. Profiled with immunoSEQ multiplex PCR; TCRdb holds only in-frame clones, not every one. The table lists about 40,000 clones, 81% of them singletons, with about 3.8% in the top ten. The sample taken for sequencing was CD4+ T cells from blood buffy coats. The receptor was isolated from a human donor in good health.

DNA for the CDR3: TGTGCCAGCGGTGGATTCGGACCCTATAATTCACCCCTCCACTTT. As protein: CASGGFGPYNSPLHF. The genes are TRBV6-5 and TRBJ1-6; the D is unclear. This CDR3 is 15 amino acids long. CDR1 MNHEY and CDR2 SVGAGI come from the germline V gene. The V and J ends lost 8 bases and 2 bases respectively, with 13 bases between them.